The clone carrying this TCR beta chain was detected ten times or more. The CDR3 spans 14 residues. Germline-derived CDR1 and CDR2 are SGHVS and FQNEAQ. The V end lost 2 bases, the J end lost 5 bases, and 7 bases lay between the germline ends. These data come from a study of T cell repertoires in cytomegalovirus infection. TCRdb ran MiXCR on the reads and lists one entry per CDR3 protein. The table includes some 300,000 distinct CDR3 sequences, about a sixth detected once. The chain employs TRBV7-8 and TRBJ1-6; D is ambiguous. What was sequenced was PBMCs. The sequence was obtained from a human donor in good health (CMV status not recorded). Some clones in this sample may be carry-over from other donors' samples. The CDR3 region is CASSLSVHNSPLHF. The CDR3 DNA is TGTGCCAGCAGCTTAAGTGTTCATAATTCACCCCTCCACTTT.